This section outlines one TCR beta chain sequence together with its context. Between the trimmed V and J ends, which lost 0 bases and 3 bases, there was a span of 8 bases. There are 15 residues in the CDR3. The V gene's germline CDR1 is SGHDN and CDR2 FVKESK. Profiled with immunoSEQ multiplex PCR; TCRdb holds only in-frame clones, not every one. Altogether around 100,000 clones are present, approximately 95% being singletons, with the ten largest covering around 0.3%. The data are from a study of technical replicates of blood from several donors. Sequencing input: T cells isolated from PBMCs. The source is a human donor in good health. The rearrangement joins TRBV14 to TRBJ2-2, with D hard to call. The CDR3 is CASSQDTVYTGELFF. Here the CDR3 DNA reads TGTGCCAGCAGCCAAGACACAGTCTACACCGGGGAGCTGTTTTTT. Filled out from reference TRBV14 and TRBJ2-2, the complete variable domain reads EAGVTQFPSHSVIEKGQTVTLRCDPISGHDNLYWYRRVMGKEIKFLLHFVKESKQDESGMPNNRFLAERTGGTYSTLKVQPAELEDSGVYFCASSQDTVYTGELFFGEGSRLTVL.